The clone carrying this T cell receptor beta chain was detected a few times. The data originate from a study of T-cell reconstitution after alpha-beta-depleted transplantation in children. The CDR3 has 16 amino acids. V lost 4 bases and J lost 4; bases outside the gene matches: 11. Germline CDR1 reads SGHDT; CDR2 reads YYEEEE. Unique molecular identifiers were incorporated into the prepared TCRbeta library. TCRdb redid the calling of the PCR reads with MiXCR, one entry per CDR3 protein. Altogether about 980,000 distinct CDR3 sequences are present, about 29% being singletons, with the ten largest covering more than 25%.

The sequence was collected from a boy under two years old who had a stem cell transplant for SCID, so the T cells may come from the graft donor. The rearrangement links TRBV5-6 to TRBJ2-5; 9 positions match TRBD2. The sequencing here drew on PBMCs, mostly from graft donor cells, taken 360 days after TCRalphabeta/CD19-depleted stem cell transplant. The DNA for the CDR3 is TGTGCCAGCAGCCTACAATCGACTAGCGGCGGAGAGACCCAGTACTTC. Encoded protein: CASSLQSTSGGETQYF.